This T cell receptor beta chain comes out of a study of T cells after yellow fever vaccination. Notes on the study in general: Boosting was followed by the reappearance of most primary-vaccination clones (around 96% CD4, around 91% CD8).

Trimming cost V 7 bases and J 7 bases, with 11 bases left between them. Germline CDR1 is KGHDR and CDR2 is SFDVKD. The CDR3 loop spans 12 amino acids. The sample holds many counts of this clonotype. Its antigen is as yet unknown. TCRdb independently ran MiXCR on the 5' RACE reads; one entry per CDR3 protein. The sample records roughly 250,000 distinct CDR3 sequences, about an eighth being singletons. The specimen comprised CD4+ T cells sorted from PBMCs, sampled 45 days after the yellow fever booster vaccination. This receptor was identified in a man younger than 45 who received the YFV17D yellow fever vaccine. V gene TRBV24-1 combines with J gene TRBJ2-3; possible D gene TRBD1, 6 bases. In DNA, the CDR3 is TGTGCCACCAGCCGGGACACCAATACGCAGTATTTT. Amino acids: CATSRDTNTQYF.